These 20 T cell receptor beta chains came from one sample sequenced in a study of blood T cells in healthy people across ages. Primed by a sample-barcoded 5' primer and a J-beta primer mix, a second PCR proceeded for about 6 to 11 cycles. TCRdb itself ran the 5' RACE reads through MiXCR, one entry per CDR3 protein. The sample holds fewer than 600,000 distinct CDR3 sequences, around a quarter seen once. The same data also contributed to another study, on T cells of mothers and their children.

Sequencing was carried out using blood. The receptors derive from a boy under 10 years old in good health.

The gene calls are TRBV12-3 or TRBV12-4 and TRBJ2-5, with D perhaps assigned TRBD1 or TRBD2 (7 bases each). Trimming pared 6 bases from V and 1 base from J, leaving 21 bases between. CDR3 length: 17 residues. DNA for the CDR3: TGTGCCAGCAGCCTCCTAGGGGGAGGGGGCCTCCAAGAGACCCAGTACTTC. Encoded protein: CASSLLGGGGLQETQYF.

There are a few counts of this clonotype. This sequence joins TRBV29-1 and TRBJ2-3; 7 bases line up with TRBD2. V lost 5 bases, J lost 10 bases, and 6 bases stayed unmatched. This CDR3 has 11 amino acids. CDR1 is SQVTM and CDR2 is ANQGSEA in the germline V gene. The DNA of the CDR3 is TGCAGCGTTTGGGAGGGCCAGTCGCAGTATTTT. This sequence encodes CSVWEGQSQYF.

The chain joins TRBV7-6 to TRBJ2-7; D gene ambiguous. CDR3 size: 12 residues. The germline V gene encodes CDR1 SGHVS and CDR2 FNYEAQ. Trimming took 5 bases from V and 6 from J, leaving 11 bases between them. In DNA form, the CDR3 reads TGTGCCAGCAGCCCCCTGGAGAGCGAGCAGTACTTC. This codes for CASSPLESEQYF. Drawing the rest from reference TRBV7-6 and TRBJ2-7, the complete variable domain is GAGVSQSPRYKVTKRGQDVALRCDPISGHVSLYWYRQALGQGPEFLTYFNYEAQQDKSGLPNDRFSAERPEGSISTLTIQRTEQRDSAMYRCASSPLESEQYFGPGTRLTVT.

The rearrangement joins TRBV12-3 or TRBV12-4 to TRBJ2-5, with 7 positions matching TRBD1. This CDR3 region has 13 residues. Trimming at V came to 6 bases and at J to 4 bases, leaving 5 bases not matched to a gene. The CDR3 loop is CASSQTGPETQYF. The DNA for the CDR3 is TGTGCCAGCAGCCAGACAGGGCCAGAGACCCAGTACTTC.

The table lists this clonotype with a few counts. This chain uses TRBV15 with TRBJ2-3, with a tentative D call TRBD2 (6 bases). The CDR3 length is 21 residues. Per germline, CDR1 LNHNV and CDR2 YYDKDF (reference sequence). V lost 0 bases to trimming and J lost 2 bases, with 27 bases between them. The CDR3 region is CATSRDHLGYLGDLHTDTQYF. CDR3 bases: TGTGCCACCAGCAGAGATCACCTCGGTTACCTCGGGGACTTACACACAGATACGCAGTATTTT.

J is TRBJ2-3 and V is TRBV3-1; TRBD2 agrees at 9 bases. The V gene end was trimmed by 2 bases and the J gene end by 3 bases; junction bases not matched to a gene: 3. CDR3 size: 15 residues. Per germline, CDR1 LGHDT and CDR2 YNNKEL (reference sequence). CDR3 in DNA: TGTGCCAGCAGCCAACTAGCGGGGACAACAGATACGCAGTATTTT. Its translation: CASSQLAGTTDTQYF.

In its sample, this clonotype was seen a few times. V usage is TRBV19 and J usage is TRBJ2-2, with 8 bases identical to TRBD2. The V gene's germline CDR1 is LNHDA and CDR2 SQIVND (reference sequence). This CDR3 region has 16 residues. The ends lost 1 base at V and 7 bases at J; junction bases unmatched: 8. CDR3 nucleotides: TGTGCCAGTAGTATAGCTCGCGGGAGGCTTAGCGGGGAGCTGTTTTTT. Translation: CASSIARGRLSGELFF.

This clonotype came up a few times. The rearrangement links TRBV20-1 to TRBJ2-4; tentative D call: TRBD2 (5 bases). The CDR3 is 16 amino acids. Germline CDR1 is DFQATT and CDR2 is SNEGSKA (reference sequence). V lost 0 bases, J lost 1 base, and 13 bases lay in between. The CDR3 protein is CSAREGGLGAKNIQYF. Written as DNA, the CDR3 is TGCAGTGCTAGAGAAGGAGGCCTAGGGGCCAAAAACATTCAGTACTTC.

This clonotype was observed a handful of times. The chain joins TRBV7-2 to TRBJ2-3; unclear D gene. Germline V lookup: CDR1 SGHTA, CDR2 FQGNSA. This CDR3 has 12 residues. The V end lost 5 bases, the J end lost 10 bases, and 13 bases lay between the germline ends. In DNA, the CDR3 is TGTGCCAGCAGCCCCTCCCCAGACCCGCAGTATTTT. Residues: CASSPSPDPQYF.

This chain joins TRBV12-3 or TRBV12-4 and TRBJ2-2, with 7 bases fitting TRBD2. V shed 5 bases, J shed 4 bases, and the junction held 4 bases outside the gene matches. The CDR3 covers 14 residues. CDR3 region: CASSPGLITGELFF. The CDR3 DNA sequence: TGTGCCAGCAGTCCGGGACTAATCACCGGGGAGCTGTTTTTT.

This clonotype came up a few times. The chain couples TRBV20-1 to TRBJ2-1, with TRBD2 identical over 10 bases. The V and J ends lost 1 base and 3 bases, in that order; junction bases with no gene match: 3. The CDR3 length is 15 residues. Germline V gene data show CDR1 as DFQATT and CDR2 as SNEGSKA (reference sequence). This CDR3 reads CSARVSSGGYNEQFF. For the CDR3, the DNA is TGCAGTGCTAGAGTCTCTAGCGGGGGCTACAATGAGCAGTTCTTC.

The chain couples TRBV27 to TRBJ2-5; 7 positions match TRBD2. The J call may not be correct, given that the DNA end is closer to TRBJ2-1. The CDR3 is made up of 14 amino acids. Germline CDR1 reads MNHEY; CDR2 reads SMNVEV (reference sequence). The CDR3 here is CASSPLAAPGEQFF. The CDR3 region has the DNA TGTGCCAGCAGTCCTCTAGCGGCTCCGGGTGAGCAGTTCTTC.

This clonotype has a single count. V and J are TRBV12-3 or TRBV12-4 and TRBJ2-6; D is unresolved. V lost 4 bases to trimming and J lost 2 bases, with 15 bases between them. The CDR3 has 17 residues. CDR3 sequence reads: CASSSTRGRAGANVLTF. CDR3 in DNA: TGTGCCAGCAGTTCCACCCGTGGACGGGCTGGGGCCAACGTCCTGACTTTC.

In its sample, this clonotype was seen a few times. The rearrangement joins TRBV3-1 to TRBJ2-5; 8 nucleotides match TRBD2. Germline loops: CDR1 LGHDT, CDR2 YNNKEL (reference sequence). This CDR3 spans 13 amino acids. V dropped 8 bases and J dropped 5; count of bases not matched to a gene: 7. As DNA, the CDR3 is TGTGCCAGCGTAGCGGGGTCGAGGGAGACCCAGTACTTC. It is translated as CASVAGSRETQYF.

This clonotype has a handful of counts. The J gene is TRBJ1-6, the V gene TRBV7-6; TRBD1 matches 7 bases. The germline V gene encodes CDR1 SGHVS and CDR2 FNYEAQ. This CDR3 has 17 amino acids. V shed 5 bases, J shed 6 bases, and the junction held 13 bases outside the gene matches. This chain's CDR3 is CASSRWTGGGFNSPLHF. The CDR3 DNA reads TGTGCCAGCAGCCGGTGGACAGGAGGGGGGTTTAATTCACCCCTCCACTTT.

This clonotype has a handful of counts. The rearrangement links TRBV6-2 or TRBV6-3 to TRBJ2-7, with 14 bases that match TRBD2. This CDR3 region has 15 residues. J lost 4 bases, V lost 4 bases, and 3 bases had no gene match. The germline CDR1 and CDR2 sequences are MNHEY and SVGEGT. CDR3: CASSFRTSGRYEQYF. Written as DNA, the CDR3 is TGTGCCAGCAGTTTCCGGACTAGCGGGAGGTACGAGCAGTACTTC.

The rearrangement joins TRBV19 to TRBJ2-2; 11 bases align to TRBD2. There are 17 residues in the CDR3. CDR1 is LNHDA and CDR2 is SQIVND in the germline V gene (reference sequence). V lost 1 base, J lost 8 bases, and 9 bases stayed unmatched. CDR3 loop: CASSIVTSGGPRGELFF. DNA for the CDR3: TGTGCCAGTAGTATAGTAACTAGCGGGGGCCCTCGAGGGGAGCTGTTTTTT.

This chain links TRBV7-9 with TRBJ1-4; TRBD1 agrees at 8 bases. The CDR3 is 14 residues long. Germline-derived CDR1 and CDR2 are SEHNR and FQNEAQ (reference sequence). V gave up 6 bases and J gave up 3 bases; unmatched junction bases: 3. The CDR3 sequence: CASRGTGPNEKLFF. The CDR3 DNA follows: TGTGCCAGCAGGGGGACAGGACCTAATGAAAAACTGTTTTTT.

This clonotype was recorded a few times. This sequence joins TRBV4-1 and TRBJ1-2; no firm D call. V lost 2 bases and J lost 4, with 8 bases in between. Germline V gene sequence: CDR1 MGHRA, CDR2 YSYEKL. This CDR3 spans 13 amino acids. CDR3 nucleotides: TGCGCCAGCAGCCAAAGTGTGATCTATGGCTACACCTTC. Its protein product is CASSQSVIYGYTF.

In nucleotides, the CDR3 is TGTGCCAGCAGCTGGGGGAGGGCAGATACGCAGTATTTT. It is translated as CASSWGRADTQYF. V gene TRBV7-2 combines with J gene TRBJ2-3; 7 nucleotides match TRBD2. V was pared by 4 bases and J by 4 bases, with 2 bases of the junction left unmatched. CDR1 is SGHTA and CDR2 is FQGNSA in the germline V gene. There are 13 residues in the CDR3.